These 28 T cell receptor beta chains were all obtained from the same sample, sequenced in a study of T-cell reconstitution after alpha-beta-depleted transplantation in children. Study observations and caveats: Newly produced T cells mostly accounted for T-cell counts and diversity one year post-transplant.

Unique molecular identifiers were built into the TCRbeta library. TCRdb re-derived calls from the PCR reads in MiXCR, one entry per CDR3 protein. The data show about 300,000 distinct CDR3 sequences, over 7% seen once. For these TCRs, the target antigens are not known. The input for sequencing was peripheral blood, taken 360 days after TCRalphabeta/CD19-depleted stem cell transplant. These TCRs come from a female patient under 10 years old who had a stem cell transplant for Fanconi anemia, so the T cells may come from the graft donor.

This clonotype was seen a few times. The chain is built from TRBV4-3 and TRBJ1-1, with D unresolved. The CDR3 spans 18 residues. V lost 4 bases and J 0 bases, leaving 21 bases between the germline ends. The germline V gene has CDR1 LGHNA and CDR2 YSLEER. The CDR3 spells CASSPLTLGSHMNTEAFF. In DNA form, the CDR3 reads TGCGCCAGCAGCCCCCTCACTCTAGGGTCTCACATGAACACTGAAGCTTTCTTT.

The chain is built from TRBV11-2 and TRBJ2-7; no firm D call. In germline, CDR1 is SGHAT, CDR2 FQNNGV. V lost 0 bases and J lost 2, with 17 bases in between. This CDR3 has 17 residues. The CDR3 DNA reads TGTGCCAGCAGCTTAGATTTAAGACTGACAATCCCCTACGAGCAGTACTTC. Residues: CASSLDLRLTIPYEQYF.

The chain combines TRBV20-1 with TRBJ2-5; 12 bases align to TRBD2. The trim removed 3 bases at V and 9 bases at J, leaving 8 bases unmatched. Germline CDR1 DFQATT, CDR2 SNEGSKA (reference sequence). This CDR3 comprises 14 residues. CDR3 in amino acids: CSARAYPSGGAQYF. For the CDR3, the DNA is TGCAGTGCTAGGGCCTACCCTAGCGGGGGGGCCCAGTACTTC.

This clonotype was detected ten times or more. The chain couples TRBV20-1 to TRBJ2-3; 12 nucleotides line up with TRBD1. Germline loops: CDR1 DFQATT, CDR2 SNEGSKA (reference sequence). Losses at the gene ends were 3 bases for V and 5 bases for J; bases not matched to a gene: 6. The CDR3 loop spans 15 amino acids. CDR3 coding DNA: TGCAGTGCTAGCACCGGGACAGGGGGCGGAGATACGCAGTATTTT. This codes for CSASTGTGGGDTQYF.

This clonotype occurred many times. The CDR3 DNA is TGTGCCAGCAAACAATTCGGCAAGAGCTCCTACAATGAGCAGTTCTTC. Protein product: CASKQFGKSSYNEQFF. The chain joins TRBV28 to TRBJ2-1, with D uncertain. The CDR3 is made up of 16 amino acids. Trimming took 7 bases from V and 0 from J, leaving 16 bases between them. The germline gives CDR1 MDHEN, CDR2 SYDVKM. Using reference TRBV28 and TRBJ2-1 for the parts outside the CDR3, the full variable domain is DVKVTQSSRYLVKRTGEKVFLECVQDMDHENMFWYRQDPGLGLRLIYFSYDVKMKEKGDIPEGYSVSREKKERFSLILESASTNQTSMYLCASKQFGKSSYNEQFFGPGTRLTVL.

The chain is built from TRBV7-2 and TRBJ1-3; D is possibly TRBD1 (6 bases). V lost 5 bases and J 4 bases, leaving 18 bases between the germline ends. Germline lookup yields CDR1 SGHTA and CDR2 FQGNSA. The CDR3 consists of 16 residues. CDR3 nucleotide sequence: TGTGCCAGCAGCCATCTCCACCCAGGGGCCGGAAACACCATATATTTT. Translation: CASSHLHPGAGNTIYF.

In regard to this clonotype: A much larger clone lies one base from this, so it may be a read error. The chain is built from TRBV9 and TRBJ2-2; D perhaps matches TRBD2 (6 bases). Germline CDR1 is SGDLS and CDR2 is YYNGEE. The CDR3 loop spans 15 amino acids. Here the CDR3 DNA reads TGTGCCAGCAGCGTAGGTCAGGGAGGCACCGGGGGGCTGTTTTTT. This codes for CASSVGQGGTGGLFF.

A few counts support this clonotype. The chain uses TRBV20-1 and TRBJ2-3; D is ambiguous. The V and J ends lost 4 bases and 0 bases respectively, with 17 bases between them. In germline, CDR1 is DFQATT, CDR2 SNEGSKA (reference sequence). There are 16 residues in the CDR3. In DNA form, the CDR3 reads TGCAGTGCTACCCCCCCCGACGGCACTAGCACAGATACGCAGTATTTT. This gives the protein CSATPPDGTSTDTQYF.

J is TRBJ1-1 and V is TRBV20-1, with D tentatively TRBD1 (5 bases). V dropped 4 bases and J dropped 4 bases, with 19 bases sitting between them. Germline CDR1 reads DFQATT; CDR2 reads SNEGSKA (reference sequence). There are 15 residues in the CDR3. CDR3 region: CSATVGTHRVTEAFF. The CDR3 nucleotides read TGCAGTGCTACGGTAGGGACCCACAGAGTCACTGAAGCTTTCTTT.

The chain is built from TRBV5-5 and TRBJ2-1; D not resolved. Germline CDR1 reads SGHKS; CDR2 reads YYEKEE (reference sequence). This CDR3 is built from 16 residues. Trimming cost V 2 bases and J 9 bases, with 21 bases left between them. CDR3: CASSFRVVSLPSEQFF. The CDR3 DNA is TGTGCCAGCAGCTTTCGCGTGGTTTCCTTACCGAGTGAGCAGTTCTTC.

This clonotype was observed at least ten times. The chain uses TRBV4-2 and TRBJ1-2, with D possibly matching TRBD1 (6 bases). The CDR3 covers 15 residues. The germline gives CDR1 LGHNA, CDR2 YNFKEQ. V was shortened by 4 bases and J by 0 bases, with 12 bases between the two germline ends. CDR3 sequence (DNA): TGTGCCAGCAGCCCTCCAGGGGATACTAACTATGGCTACACCTTC. It translates to CASSPPGDTNYGYTF.

This clonotype was recorded many times. The chain has TRBV7-6 and TRBJ1-1; 7 bases align to TRBD1. Per the germline V gene, CDR1 is SGHVS and CDR2 is FNYEAQ. Trimming at V came to 2 bases and at J to 0 bases, leaving 3 bases not matched to a gene. There are 15 residues in the CDR3. The CDR3, as DNA: TGTGCCAGCAGCTTAAAAACAGGGGTGAACACTGAAGCTTTCTTT. It codes for CASSLKTGVNTEAFF.

Ten or more counts support this clonotype. This chain joins TRBV30 and TRBJ1-5; no firm D call. Germline CDR1 is GTSNPN and CDR2 is SVGIG (reference sequence). Trimming removed 2 bases at V and 1 base at J, with 9 bases between. This CDR3 region has 14 residues. As DNA, the CDR3 is TGTGCCTGGAGTCCCATCTGGAGCAATCAGCCCCAGCATTTT. Translation gives CAWSPIWSNQPQHF.

This clonotype was counted only a few times. V gene TRBV20-1 combines with J gene TRBJ1-1; no clear D gene. Germline values: CDR1 DFQATT, CDR2 SNEGSKA (reference sequence). The CDR3 is 13 residues long. V shed 5 bases and J shed 1 base, with 11 bases lying between them. CDR3 sequence reads: CSAFAGGNTEAFF. DNA of the CDR3: TGCAGTGCTTTTGCCGGAGGGAACACTGAAGCTTTCTTT.

The rearrangement uses TRBV20-1 and TRBJ1-5; no definite D call. The V end was cut by 6 bases, the J end by 5 bases, with 17 bases between. Germline loops: CDR1 DFQATT, CDR2 SNEGSKA (reference sequence). The CDR3 length is 14 residues. The CDR3 bases are TGCAGTGCGGCCCCCCGGGGAGGCGATCAGCCCCAGCATTTT. Its translation: CSAAPRGGDQPQHF.

At least ten counts were recorded for this clonotype. J is TRBJ2-7 and V is TRBV6-4, with D perhaps TRBD1 (5 bases). Trimming cost V 6 bases and J 3 bases, with 21 bases left between them. Per the germline V gene, CDR1 is MRHNA and CDR2 is SNTAGT. This CDR3 region has 16 residues. The CDR3 protein is CASSEDGRVPNYEQYV. The CDR3 DNA reads as TGTGCCAGCAGCGAAGACGGCAGGGTGCCAAACTACGAGCAGTACGTC.

The V gene is TRBV11-2, the J gene TRBJ2-5; 9 nucleotides agree with TRBD2. CDR1 and CDR2 from the germline V gene are SGHAT and FQNNGV. The CDR3 has 18 residues. V was clipped by 1 base and J by 1 base; unmatched bases: 10. The CDR3, as DNA: TGTGCCAGCAGCTTAGGGGGCCTAGCGGGAAATTTCCAAGAGACCCAGTACTTC. It is translated as CASSLGGLAGNFQETQYF.

This clonotype has more than one count but fewer than ten. The chain joins TRBV3-1 to TRBJ2-7; 12 bases are a match to TRBD2. Losses at the gene ends were 3 bases for V and 2 bases for J; bases not matched to a gene: 5. Per the germline V gene, CDR1 is LGHDT and CDR2 is YNNKEL (reference sequence). This CDR3 comprises 16 residues. In DNA form, the CDR3 reads TGTGCCAGCAGCCAGGGTCTAGCGGGAGGGGCCTACGAGCAGTACTTC. This translates into CASSQGLAGGAYEQYF.

This clonotype was detected many times. This chain links TRBV29-1 with TRBJ2-5; 9 nucleotides agree with TRBD2. The CDR3 sequence is 16 residues long. The V and J ends lost 0 bases and 6 bases, in that order; junction bases with no gene match: 11. Germline V CDR1 and CDR2: SQVTM, ANQGSEA. The CDR3: CSVEEGLAGWGKTQYF. The CDR3 coding sequence is TGCAGCGTTGAAGAAGGGCTAGCGGGGTGGGGAAAGACCCAGTACTTC.

This clonotype has a handful of counts. The chain links TRBV20-1 to TRBJ1-2, with a tentative D call TRBD1 (6 bases). Trimming left V 3 bases short and J 1 base short, with 21 bases between. CDR1 and CDR2 from the germline V gene are DFQATT and SNEGSKA (reference sequence). CDR3 length: 17 residues. For the CDR3, the DNA is TGCAGTGCTAGCCTGACACCAGGGGTCGACAATAACTATGGCTACACCTTC. Amino acid sequence: CSASLTPGVDNNYGYTF.

This clonotype was observed a few times. The chain is built from TRBV20-1 and TRBJ2-2; perhaps TRBD2 as D (6 bases). The germline V gene encodes CDR1 DFQATT and CDR2 SNEGSKA (reference sequence). The V and J ends lost 3 bases and 3 bases respectively, with 14 bases between them. This CDR3 region has 15 residues. CDR3 in amino acids: CSASPLGGDTGELFF. Here the CDR3 DNA reads TGCAGTGCTAGTCCCCTAGGAGGGGACACCGGGGAGCTGTTTTTT.

CDR3 region: CASSQTGTSGRNTQYF. As DNA, the CDR3 is TGTGCCAGCAGCCAAACCGGGACTAGCGGGAGAAATACGCAGTATTTT. The V and J genes are TRBV7-3 and TRBJ2-3; 14 bases align to TRBD2. The V gene end was trimmed by 5 bases and the J gene end by 7 bases; junction bases not matched to a gene: 8. The CDR3 is 16 residues long. Per the germline V gene, CDR1 is SGHTA and CDR2 is FQGTGA.

In this sample, this clonotype turned up many times. J is TRBJ2-1 and V is TRBV4-3; 7 nucleotides match TRBD1. Germline lookup yields CDR1 LGHNA and CDR2 YSLEER. The CDR3 spans 14 residues. Trimming cost V 4 bases and J 7 bases; bases outside gene matches: 7. The CDR3 is CASSLHIQGNEQFF. For the CDR3, the DNA is TGCGCCAGCAGCCTTCACATACAGGGGAATGAGCAGTTCTTC.

This clonotype was detected only a few times. J is TRBJ2-3 and V is TRBV11-1, with 13 bases that match TRBD2. This CDR3 spans 16 amino acids. J was trimmed by 6 bases and V by 5 bases; bases with no gene match: 8. Germline V gene lookup returns CDR1 SGHAT and CDR2 FQDESV (reference sequence). Here the CDR3 DNA reads TGTGCCAGCAGCGCCTCCGGGACTAGCGGGGCGGATACGCAGTATTTT. This sequence encodes CASSASGTSGADTQYF.

This clonotype was seen many times. This chain joins TRBV5-1 and TRBJ2-1; D is ambiguous. Germline-derived CDR1 and CDR2 are SGHRS and YFSETQ. Deletions cut 2 bases from V and 6 bases from J, with 12 bases between. The CDR3 covers 14 residues. In DNA form, the CDR3 reads TGCGCCAGCAGCTTCCCAACAATAATCAATGAGCAGTTCTTC. Translation gives CASSFPTIINEQFF.

This clonotype has only one observation. A much larger clone differs from this one at a single base, so this may be a read error. Because the CDR3 is missing its conserved closing phenylalanine or tryptophan, this is likely a read error. V and J are TRBV5-4 and TRBJ2-1; 7 nucleotides agree with TRBD1. This CDR3 is 15 amino acids long. Looked up from germline, CDR1 is SGHNT and CDR2 is YYREEE (reference sequence). J was trimmed by 3 bases and V by 4 bases; bases with no gene match: 7. The CDR3 bases are TGTGCCAGCAGCCAGGGACAGCGAAACTACAATGAGCAGTTCTAC. Amino acids: CASSQGQRNYNEQFY.

This clonotype was found a few times. J is TRBJ1-6 and V is TRBV6-5, with D tentatively TRBD1 (6 bases). The CDR3 has 18 amino acids. Per germline, CDR1 MNHEY and CDR2 SVGAGI. The V and J ends lost 2 bases and 0 bases respectively, with 14 bases between them. CDR3 in amino acids: CASSYESGGSSYNSPLHF. The CDR3 DNA reads as TGTGCCAGCAGTTACGAGTCCGGGGGCAGCTCCTATAATTCACCCCTCCACTTT.

This clonotype was counted ten times or more. The chain's CDR3 is CSAGGIEGGYNYGYTF. The CDR3 region has the DNA TGCAGCGCCGGGGGGATCGAGGGCGGGTATAACTATGGCTACACCTTC. V gene TRBV29-1 combines with J gene TRBJ1-2, with D possibly TRBD1 on 5 matching bases. The CDR3 sequence is 16 residues long. Trimming removed 7 bases from V and 1 base from J, with 22 bases in between. Germline V gene sequence: CDR1 SQVTM, CDR2 ANQGSEA.